The 17 T cell receptor beta chains below were found in one sample sequenced in a study of T cells in tuberculosis. Time point denoted: new active TB diagnosis, blood taken before or within 7 days of starting treatment. Data came from immunoSEQ multiplex PCR; TCRdb stores just in-frame clones and leaves some out. The table shows about 38,000 clones, with approximately 94% occurring only once. Material: PBMCs, obtained at tuberculosis diagnosis. The receptors here all came from an adult with tuberculosis.

The J gene is TRBJ1-1, the V gene TRBV12-2; the table's D gene call, TRBD1, was not cross checked with the DNA. TRBV12-2 is a known pseudogene. CDR3 length: 18 amino acids. In nucleotides, the CDR3 is TGTGCAAGTCGCCGGGGATTAGACAGGGGGGAGATGAACACTGAAGCTTTCTTT. The encoded protein is CASRRGLDRGEMNTEAFF.

The chain uses TRBV10-3 and TRBJ2-7, with D possibly TRBD1 on 6 matching bases. Between the trimmed V and J ends, which lost 5 bases and 2 bases, there was a span of 10 bases. Germline CDR1 is ENHRY and CDR2 is SYGVKD. The CDR3 contains 13 residues. The CDR3 region has the DNA TGTGCCATCAGTAACAGGGATACCTACGAGCAGTACTTC. Translation gives CAISNRDTYEQYF.

V usage is TRBV5-8 and J usage is TRBJ2-1, with TRBD1 matching 10 bases. After removal of 4 bases from V and 0 bases from J, the junction contained 4 bases not matched to a gene. Germline V CDR1 and CDR2: SGHTS, YDEGEE. This CDR3 has 16 residues. The CDR3 DNA reads as TGTGCCAGCAGCCCCCGACAGGGGGCCTCCTACAATGAGCAGTTCTTC. Protein: CASSPRQGASYNEQFF.

The chain carries TRBV9 and TRBJ2-7; 9 bases agree with TRBD1. CDR3 size: 15 residues. CDR1 and CDR2 (germline): SGDLS, YYNGEE. The V segment lost 4 bases and the J segment 3 bases; nucleotides outside the gene matches: 8. The DNA for the CDR3 is TGTGCCAGCAGCCTCAAGACAGGGGGTCTCTACGAGCAGTACTTC. Its translation is CASSLKTGGLYEQYF.

CDR3 region: CASSQPRQGERTEAFF. In DNA form, the CDR3 reads TGCGCCAGCAGCCAACCCCGACAGGGCGAGAGGACTGAAGCTTTCTTT. This chain links TRBV4-1 with TRBJ1-1, with TRBD1 matching 7 bases. CDR3 size: 16 residues. V was clipped by 2 bases and J by 5 bases; unmatched bases: 11. Germline V gene data show CDR1 as MGHRA and CDR2 as YSYEKL.

V gene TRBV5-1 combines with J gene TRBJ1-1, with D possibly TRBD1 on 5 matching bases. CDR3 length equals 13 residues. V was shortened by 4 bases and J by 1 base, with 8 bases between the two germline ends. Germline V CDR1 and CDR2: SGHRS, YFSETQ. The CDR3 nucleotides read TGCGCCAGCAGCCCTACAGGGAACACTGAAGCTTTCTTT. Protein sequence: CASSPTGNTEAFF.

The chain has TRBV12-5 and TRBJ2-1; 10 bases are a match to TRBD2. The CDR3 is 17 amino acids. Germline V gene sequence: CDR1 LGHNT, CDR2 FRNRAP. J lost 8 bases, V lost 2 bases, and 12 bases had no gene match. This CDR3 reads CASGLTIAGGISHEQFF. In DNA form, the CDR3 reads TGTGCTAGTGGTTTGACCATAGCGGGGGGAATTTCCCATGAGCAGTTCTTC.

The CDR3, as DNA: TGTGCCAGCTCACCAAACGCCAGGGCCGATGAGCAGTTCTTC. It yields the protein CASSPNARADEQFF. This chain uses TRBV18 with TRBJ2-1; tentative D call: TRBD1 (5 bases). The germline CDR1 and CDR2 sequences are KGHSH and LQKENI. Trimming stripped 2 bases from V and 8 bases from J, with 13 bases between. CDR3 length equals 14 residues.

The chain carries TRBV25-1 and TRBJ1-1; 9 nucleotides line up with TRBD1. V was pared by 9 bases and J by 9 bases, with 8 bases of the junction left unmatched. There are 12 residues in the CDR3. From germline, CDR1 is MGHDK and CDR2 SYGVNS. The CDR3 protein is CASTTGGEKAFF. The CDR3 nucleotides read TGTGCCAGTACCACAGGGGGCGAGAAAGCTTTCTTT.

The V and J genes are TRBV5-1 and TRBJ1-3; TRBD1 aligns across 7 bases. V gave up 5 bases and J gave up 2 bases; unmatched junction bases: 4. The germline V gene encodes CDR1 SGHRS and CDR2 YFSETQ. The CDR3 length is 14 residues. The CDR3 coding sequence is TGCGCCAGCAGTCCCACAGGGGCTGGAAACACCATATATTTT. As protein: CASSPTGAGNTIYF.

This clone showed up just a few times. The V gene is TRBV27, the J gene TRBJ1-1, with D possibly matching TRBD1 (5 bases). V lost 5 bases to trimming and J lost 4 bases, with 17 bases between them. This CDR3 has 15 residues. Germline V gene data show CDR1 as MNHEY and CDR2 as SMNVEV (reference sequence). For the CDR3, the DNA is TGTGCCAGCAGTCCTCAAGGGGTTTCGAGCACTGAAGCTTTCTTT. It codes for CASSPQGVSSTEAFF.

This chain links TRBV7-8 with TRBJ1-4; possible D gene TRBD1, 5 bases. The V end lost 5 bases, the J end lost 3 bases, and 10 bases lay between the germline ends. The CDR3 contains 14 residues. The germline CDR1 and CDR2 sequences are SGHVS and FQNEAQ. CDR3 DNA: TGTGCCAGCAGCCCGGGGGTAGCTAATGAAAAACTGTTTTTT. Protein product: CASSPGVANEKLFF.

As concerns this clone: Other DNA variants within this sample encode the same CDR3. This rearrangement joins TRBV2 to TRBJ2-1; D unclear. V dropped 7 bases and J dropped 4 bases, with 8 bases sitting between them. Germline CDR1 reads SNHLY; CDR2 reads FYNNEI. CDR3 size: 12 residues. CDR3 amino acids: CASIPRYNEQFF. The CDR3 DNA is TGTGCCAGCATCCCCAGATACAATGAGCAGTTCTTC.

The CDR3: CASSSSGGSYNEQFF. In DNA, the CDR3 is TGTGCCAGCAGCTCAAGCGGGGGGTCCTACAATGAGCAGTTCTTC. The chain recombines TRBV7-3 with TRBJ2-1; 9 bases line up with TRBD2. V was pared by 4 bases and J by 1 base, with 2 bases of the junction left unmatched. CDR1 and CDR2 (germline): SGHTA, FQGTGA. CDR3 size: 15 residues. Based on the CDR3 plus reference TRBV7-3 and TRBJ2-1, the full variable domain is GAGVSQTPSNKVTEKGKYVELRCDPISGHTALYWYRQSLGQGPEFLIYFQGTGAADDSGLPNDRFFAVRPEGSVSTLKIQRTERGDSAVYLCASSSSGGSYNEQFFGPGTRLTVL.

The genes are TRBV9 and TRBJ1-1, with 7 bases that match TRBD1. Germline V lookup: CDR1 SGDLS, CDR2 YYNGEE. The V gene end was trimmed by 4 bases and the J gene end by 4 bases; junction bases not matched to a gene: 16. CDR3 length: 17 residues. The CDR3 protein is CASSPTRNNRGGTEAFF. CDR3 nucleotide sequence: TGTGCCAGCAGCCCCACCCGCAATAACAGGGGTGGCACTGAAGCTTTCTTT.

V usage is TRBV5-1 and J usage is TRBJ2-7; 7 nucleotides match TRBD2. Germline trimming cut 1 base from V and 2 bases from J; bases unmatched to any gene: 15. The CDR3 has 18 amino acids. The germline V gene has CDR1 SGHRS and CDR2 YFSETQ. This CDR3 is CASSLTPPASGGTYEQYF. For the CDR3, the DNA is TGCGCCAGCAGCTTGACCCCCCCGGCTAGCGGTGGCACCTACGAGCAGTACTTC.

This chain links TRBV6-1 with TRBJ1-2, with 11 positions matching TRBD1. The CDR3 consists of 13 residues. Germline CDR1 and CDR2: MNHNS and SASEGT. After removal of 10 bases from V and 4 bases from J, the junction contained 5 bases not matched to a gene. For the CDR3, the DNA is TGTGCCACAAGGACAGGGGGCGTCTATGGCTACACCTTC. Translated: CATRTGGVYGYTF.